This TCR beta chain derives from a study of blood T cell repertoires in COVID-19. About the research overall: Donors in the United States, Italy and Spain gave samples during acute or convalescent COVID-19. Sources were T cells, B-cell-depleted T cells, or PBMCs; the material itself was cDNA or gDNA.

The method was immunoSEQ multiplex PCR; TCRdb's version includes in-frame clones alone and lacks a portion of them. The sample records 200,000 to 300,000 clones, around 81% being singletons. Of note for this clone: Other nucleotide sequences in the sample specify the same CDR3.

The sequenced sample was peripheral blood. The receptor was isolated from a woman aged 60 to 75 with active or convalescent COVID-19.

The CDR3 here is CASSRTADQPQHF. The CDR3, as DNA: TGTGCCAGCAGTAGGACAGCGGATCAGCCCCAGCATTTT. The chain carries TRBV6-5 and TRBJ1-5, with D possibly being TRBD1 (6 bases). With 5 bases removed from V and 5 bases from J, the gap between germline ends came to 10 bases. The CDR3 sequence is 13 residues long. Germline CDR1 and CDR2: MNHEY and SVGAGI.